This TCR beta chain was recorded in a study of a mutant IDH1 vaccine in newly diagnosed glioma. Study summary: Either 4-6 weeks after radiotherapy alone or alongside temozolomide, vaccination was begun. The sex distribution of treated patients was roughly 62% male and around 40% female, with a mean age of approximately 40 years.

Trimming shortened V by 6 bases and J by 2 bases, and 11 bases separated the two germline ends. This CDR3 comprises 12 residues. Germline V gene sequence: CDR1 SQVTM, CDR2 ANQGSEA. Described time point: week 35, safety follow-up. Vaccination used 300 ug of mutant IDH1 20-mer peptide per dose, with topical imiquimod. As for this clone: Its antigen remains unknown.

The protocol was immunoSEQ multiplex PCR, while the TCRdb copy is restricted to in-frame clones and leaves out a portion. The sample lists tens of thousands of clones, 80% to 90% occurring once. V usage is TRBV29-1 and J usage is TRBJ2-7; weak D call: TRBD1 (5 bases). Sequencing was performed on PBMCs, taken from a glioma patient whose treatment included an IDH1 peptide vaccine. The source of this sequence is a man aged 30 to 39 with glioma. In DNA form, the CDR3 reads TGCAGCGTGCAGGGAAACCCCTACGAGCAGTACTTC. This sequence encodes CSVQGNPYEQYF.